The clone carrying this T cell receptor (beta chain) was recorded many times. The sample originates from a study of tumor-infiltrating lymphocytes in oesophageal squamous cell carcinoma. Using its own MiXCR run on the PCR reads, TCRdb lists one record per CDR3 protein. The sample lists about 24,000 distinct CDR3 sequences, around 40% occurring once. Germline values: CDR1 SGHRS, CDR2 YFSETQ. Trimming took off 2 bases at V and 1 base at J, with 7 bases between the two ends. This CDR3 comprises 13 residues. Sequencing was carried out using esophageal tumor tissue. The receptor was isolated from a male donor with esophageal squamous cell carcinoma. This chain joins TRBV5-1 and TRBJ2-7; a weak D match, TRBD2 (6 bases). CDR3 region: CASSFSGSYEQYF. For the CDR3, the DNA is TGCGCCAGCAGCTTTAGCGGTTCCTACGAGCAGTACTTC. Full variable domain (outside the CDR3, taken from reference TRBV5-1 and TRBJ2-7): KAGVTQTPRYLIKTRGQQVTLSCSPISGHRSVSWYQQTPGQGLQFLFEYFSETQRNKGNFPGRFSGRQFSNSRSEMNVSTLELGDSALYLCASSFSGSYEQYFGPGTRLTVT.